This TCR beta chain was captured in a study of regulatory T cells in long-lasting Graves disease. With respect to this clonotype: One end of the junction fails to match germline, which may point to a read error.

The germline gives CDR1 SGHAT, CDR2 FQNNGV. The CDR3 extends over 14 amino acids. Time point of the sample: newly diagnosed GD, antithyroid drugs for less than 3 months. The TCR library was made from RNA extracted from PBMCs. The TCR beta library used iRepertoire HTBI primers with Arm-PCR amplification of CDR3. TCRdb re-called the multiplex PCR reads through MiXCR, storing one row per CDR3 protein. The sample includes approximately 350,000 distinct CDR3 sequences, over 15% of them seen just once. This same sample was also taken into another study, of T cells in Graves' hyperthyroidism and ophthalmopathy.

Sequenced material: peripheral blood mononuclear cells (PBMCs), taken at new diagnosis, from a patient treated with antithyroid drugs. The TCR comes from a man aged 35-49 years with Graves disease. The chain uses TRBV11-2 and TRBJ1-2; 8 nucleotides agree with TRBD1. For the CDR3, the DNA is TGTGCCAGCACCTTAGACAGGGGTAACTATGGCTACACCTTC. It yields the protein CASTLDRGNYGYTF. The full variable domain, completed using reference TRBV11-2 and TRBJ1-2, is EAGVAQSPRYKIIEKRQSVAFWCNPISGHATLYWYQQILGQGPKLLIQFQNNGVVDDSQLPKDRFSAERLKGVDSTLKIQPAKLEDSAVYLCASTLDRGNYGYTFGSGTRLTVV.